The 29 T cell receptor beta chains given below trace back to one sample, sequenced in a study of blood T cells in healthy people across ages. Sample-barcoded 5' priming and a J-beta primer mix drove a second PCR of roughly 7 to 11 cycles. TCRdb redid the calling of the 5' RACE reads with MiXCR, one entry per CDR3 protein. Among about 930,000 distinct CDR3 sequences, roughly 28% were seen once, and the ten largest hold around 9.6%. The same data also contributed to another study, on T cells of mothers and their children.

Sequenced material: blood. These receptor sequences come from a middle-aged woman in good health.

This chain joins TRBV7-9 and TRBJ2-1; tentative D call: TRBD1 (6 bases). V was shortened by 2 bases and J by 6 bases, with 14 bases between the two germline ends. The CDR3 is 15 residues long. CDR1 is SEHNR and CDR2 is FQNEAQ in the germline V gene (reference sequence). CDR3 region: CASSLIQGRLNEQFF. The CDR3, as DNA: TGTGCCAGCAGCTTAATACAGGGTAGGCTCAATGAGCAGTTCTTC.

This chain connects TRBV27 to TRBJ1-1; no clear D gene. The germline V gene has CDR1 MNHEY and CDR2 SMNVEV (reference sequence). The CDR3 is made up of 16 amino acids. V was trimmed by 2 bases and J by 0 bases, leaving 13 bases between them. The CDR3 loop is CASSLRRTVMNTEAFF. The CDR3 DNA reads TGTGCCAGCAGTTTACGGCGGACGGTCATGAACACTGAAGCTTTCTTT.

This clonotype was counted at least ten times. V and J are TRBV7-3 and TRBJ2-6; possibly TRBD1 for D (5 bases). The germline V and J ends were trimmed by 5 bases and 0 bases, with 11 bases remaining between them. Germline V gene sequence: CDR1 SGHTA, CDR2 FQGTGA. This CDR3 contains 16 residues. The CDR3 DNA sequence: TGTGCCAGCAGCCTAAGCAGGGCCTCTGGGGCCAACGTCCTGACTTTC. Its translation: CASSLSRASGANVLTF.

The CDR3, as DNA: TGCAGTGCTAAACAGGGGAATTCACCCCTCCACTTT. It codes for CSAKQGNSPLHF. The chain recombines TRBV20-1 with TRBJ1-6, with 7 bases identical to TRBD1. CDR3 length: 12 amino acids. Germline V lookup: CDR1 DFQATT, CDR2 SNEGSKA (reference sequence). V shed 4 bases and J 7 bases; nucleotides not matched to a gene: 1.

In its sample, this clonotype was seen a few times. The rearrangement uses TRBV11-2 and TRBJ1-1, with D possibly being TRBD1 (5 bases). V was pared by 6 bases and J by 2 bases, with 16 bases between. CDR3 length: 15 residues. Germline CDR1 and CDR2: SGHAT and FQNNGV. The CDR3 loop reads CASRTGTAFNTEAFF. The CDR3 DNA sequence: TGTGCCAGCAGGACCGGGACCGCCTTTAACACTGAAGCTTTCTTT.

This clonotype appeared a single time. V usage is TRBV7-9 and J usage is TRBJ1-1; maybe TRBD1 (5 bases). CDR1 SEHNR and CDR2 FQNEAQ come from the germline V gene (reference sequence). The CDR3 loop spans 14 amino acids. The V end lost 5 bases, the J end lost 7 bases, and 17 bases lay between the germline ends. The CDR3 DNA is TGTGCCAGCAGCCACCGGGACTGGCCCTTTGAAGCTTTCTTT. Protein product: CASSHRDWPFEAFF.

This clonotype showed up just a few times. The chain uses TRBV12-3 or TRBV12-4 and TRBJ2-3; 11 bases match TRBD2. V lost 8 bases, J lost 5 bases, and 3 bases stayed unmatched. CDR3 length equals 13 residues. The CDR3 DNA reads as TGTGCCAGCGGGCTAGCGGGAGGAGATACGCAGTATTTT. This translates into CASGLAGGDTQYF.

This clonotype was recorded at least ten times. The rearrangement links TRBV18 to TRBJ2-7; TRBD1 matches at 7 bases. This CDR3 contains 13 residues. The V segment lost 3 bases and the J segment 2 bases; nucleotides outside the gene matches: 1. CDR1 KGHSH and CDR2 LQKENI come from the germline V gene. Here the CDR3 reads CASSPGQTYEQYF. The CDR3 DNA follows: TGTGCCAGCTCACCGGGACAGACCTACGAGCAGTACTTC. Using reference TRBV18 and TRBJ2-7 for the parts outside the CDR3, the full variable domain is NAGVMQNPRHLVRRRGQEARLRCSPMKGHSHVYWYRQLPEEGLKFMVYLQKENIIDESGMPKERFSAEFPKEGPSILRIQQVVRGDSAAYFCASSPGQTYEQYFGPGTRLTVT.

This clonotype showed up just a few times. The V call is TRBV7-3, the J call TRBJ2-1, with D possibly matching TRBD2 (7 bases). The CDR3 has 17 residues. Trimming shortened V by 1 base and J by 0 bases, and 13 bases separated the two germline ends. CDR1 is SGHTA, CDR2 FQGTGA, per germline. The CDR3 coding sequence is TGTGCCAGCAGCTTAAGAGGGGGGGCGAGCTCCTACAATGAGCAGTTCTTC. It yields the protein CASSLRGGASSYNEQFF.

This clonotype came up a few times. The J gene is TRBJ1-2, the V gene TRBV12-3 or TRBV12-4; D is unresolved. The CDR3 has 14 residues. Trimming removed 7 bases from V and 6 bases from J, with 18 bases in between. CDR3 sequence (DNA): TGTGCCAGCACCGGCGATCATTTTGGGGATGGCTACACCTTC. Its translation is CASTGDHFGDGYTF.

The chain has TRBV6-5 and TRBJ2-2; D perhaps matches TRBD1 (6 bases). Germline CDR1 reads MNHEY; CDR2 reads SVGAGI. V lost 6 bases, J lost 4 bases, and 15 bases lay in between. This CDR3 has 15 residues. CDR3 in DNA: TGTGCCAGCAGGGTACAGGGATTGAGCACCGGGGAGCTGTTTTTT. Encoded protein: CASRVQGLSTGELFF.

This clonotype has a count of ten or more. The chain is built from TRBV12-3 or TRBV12-4 and TRBJ2-5, with 8 bases that match TRBD2. This CDR3 contains 14 residues. J lost 4 bases, V lost 6 bases, and 7 bases had no gene match. The CDR3 is CASSQGLGPETQYF. For the CDR3, the DNA is TGTGCCAGCAGCCAGGGACTAGGGCCAGAGACCCAGTACTTC.

V and J are TRBV7-2 and TRBJ2-7, with 7 nucleotides matching TRBD1. In germline, CDR1 is SGHTA, CDR2 FQGNSA. The CDR3 contains 15 residues. Unmatched junction bases numbered 3, after V lost 1 base and J lost 0 bases. DNA of the CDR3: TGTGCCAGCAGCTTAGAGCAGGGGGACTCCTACGAGCAGTACTTC. As protein: CASSLEQGDSYEQYF.

In its sample, this clonotype was seen a few times. The V call is TRBV12-3 or TRBV12-4, the J call TRBJ1-1, with D unclear. The CDR3 spans 14 residues. V was cut by 5 bases and J by 3 bases, with 13 bases left in between. The CDR3 nucleotides read TGTGCCAGCAGTATCCACGACGGGGACACTGAAGCTTTCTTT. Translated: CASSIHDGDTEAFF.

This clonotype was observed a few times. The rearrangement links TRBV6-6 to TRBJ2-2, with 7 bases identical to TRBD1. Germline V gives CDR1 MNHNY, CDR2 SVGAGI (reference sequence). Germline trimming cut 9 bases from V and 2 bases from J; bases unmatched to any gene: 9. The CDR3 totals 15 residues. The DNA for the CDR3 is TGTGCCAGTAACCCGACAGGGACAAACACCGGGGAGCTGTTTTTT. Protein: CASNPTGTNTGELFF.

The chain links TRBV5-1 to TRBJ1-1, with no clear D. Trimming took off 4 bases at V and 0 bases at J, with 13 bases between the two ends. Germline values: CDR1 SGHRS, CDR2 YFSETQ. The CDR3 extends over 15 amino acids. Written as DNA, the CDR3 is TGCGCCAGCAGCATATCTACATCAATGAACACTGAAGCTTTCTTT. Translated, it gives CASSISTSMNTEAFF.

A few counts support this clonotype. A read error may be the cause here, since a much bigger clone is one base away. The chain joins TRBV3-1 to TRBJ1-1; unclear D gene. CDR3 size: 15 residues. The V gene lost 1 base and the J gene lost 8 bases, with 17 bases spanning the gap. Looked up from germline, CDR1 is LGHDT and CDR2 is YNNKEL (reference sequence). CDR3 DNA: TGTGCCAGCAGCCAAGGCGGAGACGCGACGGAAGAAGCTTTCTTT. It codes for CASSQGGDATEEAFF.

The J gene is TRBJ2-3, the V gene TRBV7-2; a weak D match, TRBD2 (5 bases). V shed 4 bases and J shed 0 bases, with 14 bases lying between them. The CDR3 length is 16 residues. Germline V gives CDR1 SGHTA, CDR2 FQGNSA. DNA for the CDR3: TGTGCCAGCAGCTCCGCTGGGAGTTATAGCACAGATACGCAGTATTTT. It translates to CASSSAGSYSTDTQYF.

This clonotype came up many times. This may be a read error: a much more frequent sequence differs by one nucleotide. The chain has TRBV5-1 and TRBJ2-4; TRBD1 might be the D (5 bases). V lost 7 bases and J lost 1, with 18 bases in between. In germline, CDR1 is SGHRS, CDR2 YFSETQ. This CDR3 has 16 amino acids. The CDR3 nucleotides read TGCGCCAGCGCCGATGAGTGGGGCCGGGCCAAAAACATTCAGTACTTC. Its translation: CASADEWGRAKNIQYF.

This clonotype was picked up many times. The chain carries TRBV5-1 and TRBJ2-7; 8 bases map to TRBD1. The CDR3 is 15 amino acids. Germline CDR1 is SGHRS and CDR2 is YFSETQ. J gave up 2 bases and V 4 bases, and 8 bases lay outside the gene matches. CDR3 sequence: CASSPQDRGAYEQYF. CDR3 sequence (DNA): TGCGCCAGCAGCCCTCAAGACAGGGGCGCCTACGAGCAGTACTTC. Full variable domain (remainder filled in from reference TRBV5-1 and TRBJ2-7): KAGVTQTPRYLIKTRGQQVTLSCSPISGHRSVSWYQQTPGQGLQFLFEYFSETQRNKGNFPGRFSGRQFSNSRSEMNVSTLELGDSALYLCASSPQDRGAYEQYFGPGTRLTVT.

CDR3 DNA sequence: TGTGCCAGCAGCTCCTACCCCTTCTCCTACGAGCAGTACTTC. Translated: CASSSYPFSYEQYF. The chain joins TRBV28 to TRBJ2-7; D is uncertain. The CDR3 spans 14 residues. V lost 6 bases, J lost 0 bases, and 12 bases lay in between. Germline assignment: CDR1 MDHEN and CDR2 SYDVKM.

Concerning this clonotype: Relative to the germline gene, one junction end is altered; a read error may explain this. The chain employs TRBV7-9 and TRBJ1-1, with a possible D match to TRBD1 (6 bases). The germline CDR1 and CDR2 sequences are SEHNR and FQNEAQ (reference sequence). This CDR3 spans 14 amino acids. CDR3 sequence: CVSSSYRERAEAFF. CDR3 sequence (DNA): TGTGTCAGCAGCTCATACAGGGAGAGAGCTGAAGCTTTCTTT.

This sequence joins TRBV20-1 and TRBJ2-3, with 11 positions matching TRBD2. The V segment lost 3 bases and the J segment 3 bases; nucleotides outside the gene matches: 5. The CDR3 has 15 residues. CDR1 is DFQATT and CDR2 is SNEGSKA in the germline V gene (reference sequence). The CDR3 protein is CSASSRLAGTDTQYF. For the CDR3, the DNA is TGCAGTGCTAGTAGTCGACTAGCGGGGACAGATACGCAGTATTTT.

The chain carries TRBV7-8 and TRBJ2-7; the D is unclear. Germline V gene sequence: CDR1 SGHVS, CDR2 FQNEAQ. V lost 1 base, J lost 2 bases, and 12 bases lay in between. The CDR3 has 15 residues. Written as DNA, the CDR3 is TGTGCCAGCAGCTTAGTTTCAGGTACTACCTACGAGCAGTACTTC. The encoded protein is CASSLVSGTTYEQYF. The whole variable domain, remainder taken from reference TRBV7-8 and TRBJ2-7, is GAGVSQSPRYKVAKRGQDVALRCDPISGHVSLFWYQQALGQGPEFLTYFQNEAQLDKSGLPSDRFFAERPEGSVSTLKIQRTQQEDSAVYLCASSLVSGTTYEQYFGPGTRLTVT.

This clonotype occurred a few times. The chain links TRBV28 to TRBJ2-5; no reliable D call. The CDR3 totals 15 residues. CDR1 and CDR2 from the germline V gene are MDHEN and SYDVKM. The V end was cut by 7 bases, the J end by 3 bases, with 18 bases between. CDR3 sequence reads: CASTPSRQLEETQYF. The CDR3 DNA follows: TGTGCCAGCACCCCTTCCCGCCAGCTAGAAGAGACCCAGTACTTC.

In its sample, this clonotype was seen many times. The rearrangement links TRBV27 to TRBJ2-7, with 8 bases identical to TRBD2. This CDR3 spans 14 amino acids. J gave up 3 bases and V 5 bases, and 6 bases lay outside the gene matches. Germline CDR1 is MNHEY and CDR2 is SMNVEV (reference sequence). The CDR3 loop is CASSPSGPHYEQYF. As DNA, the CDR3 is TGTGCCAGCAGTCCTAGCGGGCCCCACTACGAGCAGTACTTC.

V usage is TRBV28 and J usage is TRBJ1-2, with 7 bases lining up with TRBD1. V gave up 10 bases and J gave up 0 bases; unmatched junction bases: 8. The CDR3 runs to 14 residues. Germline CDR1 is MDHEN and CDR2 is SYDVKM. The CDR3 bases are TGTGCCACCACAAGGACAGGTCCTAACTATGGCTACACCTTC. This codes for CATTRTGPNYGYTF.

This chain connects TRBV19 to TRBJ2-3; D is unresolved. The CDR3 runs to 16 residues. Trimming removed 7 bases at V and 4 bases at J, with 21 bases between. The germline V gene encodes CDR1 LNHDA and CDR2 SQIVND (reference sequence). The CDR3 nucleotides are TGTGCCAGTAATCCCTCGACTGGAGATGGGGCAGATACGCAGTATTTT. It is translated as CASNPSTGDGADTQYF.

This clonotype was recorded many times. This sequence joins TRBV12-3 or TRBV12-4 and TRBJ2-7; D call uncertain. Trimming left V 3 bases short and J 0 bases short, with 6 bases between. CDR3 length: 13 amino acids. Here the CDR3 DNA reads TGTGCCAGCAGTTTCCCAAACTCCTACGAGCAGTACTTC. Its translation: CASSFPNSYEQYF.